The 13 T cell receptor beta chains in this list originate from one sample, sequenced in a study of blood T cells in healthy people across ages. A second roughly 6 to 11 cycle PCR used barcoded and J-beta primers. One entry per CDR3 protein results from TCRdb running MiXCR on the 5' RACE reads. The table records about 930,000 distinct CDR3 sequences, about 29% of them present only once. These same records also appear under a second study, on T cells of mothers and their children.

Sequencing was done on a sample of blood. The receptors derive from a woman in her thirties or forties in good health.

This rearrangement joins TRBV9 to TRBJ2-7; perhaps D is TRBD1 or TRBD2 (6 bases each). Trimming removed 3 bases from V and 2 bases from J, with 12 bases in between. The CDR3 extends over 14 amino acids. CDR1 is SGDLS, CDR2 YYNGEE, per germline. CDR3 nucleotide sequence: TGTGCCAGCAGCGGCGGGACACGAGCCTACGAGCAGTACTTC. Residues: CASSGGTRAYEQYF.

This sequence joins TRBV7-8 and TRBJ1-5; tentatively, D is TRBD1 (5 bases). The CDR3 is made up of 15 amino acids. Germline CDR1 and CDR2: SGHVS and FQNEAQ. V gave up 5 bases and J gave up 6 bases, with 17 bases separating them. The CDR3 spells CASSPQSRAGQPQHF. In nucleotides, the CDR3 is TGTGCCAGCAGCCCGCAGAGCAGGGCTGGTCAGCCCCAGCATTTT.

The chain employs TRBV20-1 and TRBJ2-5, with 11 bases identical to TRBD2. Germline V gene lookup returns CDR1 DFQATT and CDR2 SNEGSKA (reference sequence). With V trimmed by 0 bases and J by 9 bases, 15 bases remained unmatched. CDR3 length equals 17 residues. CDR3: CSARDQGLAGGPEAQYF. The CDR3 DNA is TGCAGTGCTAGAGATCAGGGATTAGCGGGGGGGCCGGAGGCCCAGTACTTC.

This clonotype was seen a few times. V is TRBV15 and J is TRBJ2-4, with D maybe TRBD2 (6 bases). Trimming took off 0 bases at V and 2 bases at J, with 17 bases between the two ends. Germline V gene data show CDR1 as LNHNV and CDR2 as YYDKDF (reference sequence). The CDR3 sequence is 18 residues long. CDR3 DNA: TGTGCCACCAGCAGAGATCGGGAGACAATCGGTTCCAAAAACATTCAGTACTTC. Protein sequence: CATSRDRETIGSKNIQYF.

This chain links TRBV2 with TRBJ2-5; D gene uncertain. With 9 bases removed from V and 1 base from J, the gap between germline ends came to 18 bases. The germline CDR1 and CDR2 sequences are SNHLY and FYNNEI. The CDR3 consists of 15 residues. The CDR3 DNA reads TGTGCCAGTACGAAAATCGACGGCTCCCAAGAGACCCAGTACTTC. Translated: CASTKIDGSQETQYF. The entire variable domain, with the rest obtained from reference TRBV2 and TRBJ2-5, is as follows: EPEVTQTPSHQVTQMGQEVILRCVPISNHLYFYWYRQILGQKVEFLVSFYNNEISEKSEIFDDQFSVERPDGSNFTLKIRSTKLEDSAMYFCASTKIDGSQETQYFGPGTRLLVL.

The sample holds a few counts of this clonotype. CDR3 DNA sequence: TGTGCCAGCAGCTTAGGACCGAGACTAGCGGGGGGGCCCTACGAGCAGTACTTC. Translation gives CASSLGPRLAGGPYEQYF. This chain joins TRBV11-2 and TRBJ2-7; 14 bases align to TRBD2. Germline CDR1 SGHAT, CDR2 FQNNGV. Trimming cost V 1 base and J 2 bases; bases outside gene matches: 7. This CDR3 region has 18 residues.

The CDR3 sequence: CASSVVDGSTDTQYF. The CDR3 DNA follows: TGTGCCAGCAGCGTAGTGGACGGAAGCACAGATACGCAGTATTTT. This chain connects TRBV9 to TRBJ2-3, with D unresolved. Trimming removed 0 bases from V and 0 bases from J, with 8 bases in between. Germline values: CDR1 SGDLS, CDR2 YYNGEE. This CDR3 has 15 residues.

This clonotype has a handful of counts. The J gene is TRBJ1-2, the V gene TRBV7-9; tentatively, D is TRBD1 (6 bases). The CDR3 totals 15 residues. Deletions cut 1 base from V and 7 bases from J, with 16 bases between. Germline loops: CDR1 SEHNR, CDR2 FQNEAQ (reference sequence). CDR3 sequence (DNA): TGTGCCAGCAGCTTAGTACTGCCAGGGGTAATTGGCTACACCTTC. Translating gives CASSLVLPGVIGYTF.

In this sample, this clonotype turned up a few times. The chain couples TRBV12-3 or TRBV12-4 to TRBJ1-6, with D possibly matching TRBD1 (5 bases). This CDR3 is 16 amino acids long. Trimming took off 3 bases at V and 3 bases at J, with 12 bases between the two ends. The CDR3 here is CASSLGGGNYNSPLHF. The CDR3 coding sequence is TGTGCCAGCAGTTTGGGGGGAGGAAACTATAATTCACCCCTCCACTTT.

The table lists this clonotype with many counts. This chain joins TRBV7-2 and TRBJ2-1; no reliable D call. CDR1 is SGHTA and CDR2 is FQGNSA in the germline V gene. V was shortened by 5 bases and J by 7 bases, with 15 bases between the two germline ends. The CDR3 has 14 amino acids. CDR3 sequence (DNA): TGTGCCAGCAGCCCAGCCCGGTCGCAGAATGAGCAGTTCTTC. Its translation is CASSPARSQNEQFF.

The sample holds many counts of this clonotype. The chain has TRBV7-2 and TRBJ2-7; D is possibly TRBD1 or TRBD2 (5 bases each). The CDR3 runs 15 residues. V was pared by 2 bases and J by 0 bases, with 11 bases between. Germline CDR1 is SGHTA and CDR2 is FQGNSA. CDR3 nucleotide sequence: TGTGCCAGCAGCTTAACGGGGCACAGCTCCTACGAGCAGTACTTC. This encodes CASSLTGHSSYEQYF. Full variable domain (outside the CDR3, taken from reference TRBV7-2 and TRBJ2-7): GAGVSQSPSNKVTEKGKDVELRCDPISGHTALYWYRQSLGQGLEFLIYFQGNSAPDKSGLPSDRFSAERTGGSVSTLTIQRTQQEDSAVYLCASSLTGHSSYEQYFGPGTRLTVT.

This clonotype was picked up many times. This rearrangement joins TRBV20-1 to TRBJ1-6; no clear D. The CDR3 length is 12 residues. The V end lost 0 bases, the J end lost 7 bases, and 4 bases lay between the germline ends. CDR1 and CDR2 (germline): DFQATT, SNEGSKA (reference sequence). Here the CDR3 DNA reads TGCAGTGCTAGAGATCCAAATTCACCCCTCCACTTT. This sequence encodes CSARDPNSPLHF.

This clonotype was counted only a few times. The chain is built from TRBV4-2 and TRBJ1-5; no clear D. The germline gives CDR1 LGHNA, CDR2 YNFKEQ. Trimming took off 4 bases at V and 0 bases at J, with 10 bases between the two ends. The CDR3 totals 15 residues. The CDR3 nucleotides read TGTGCCAGCAGCCTGCAGAGAGATAGCAATCAGCCCCAGCATTTT. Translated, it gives CASSLQRDSNQPQHF.